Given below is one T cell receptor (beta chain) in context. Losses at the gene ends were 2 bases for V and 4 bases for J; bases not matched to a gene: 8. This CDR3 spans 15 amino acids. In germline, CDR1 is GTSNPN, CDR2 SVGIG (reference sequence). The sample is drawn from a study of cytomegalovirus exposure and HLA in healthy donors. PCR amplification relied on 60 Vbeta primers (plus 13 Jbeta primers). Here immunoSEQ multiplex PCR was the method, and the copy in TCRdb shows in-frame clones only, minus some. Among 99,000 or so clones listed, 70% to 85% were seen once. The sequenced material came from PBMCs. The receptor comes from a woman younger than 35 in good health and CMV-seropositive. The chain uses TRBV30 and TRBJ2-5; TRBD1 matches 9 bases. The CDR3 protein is CAWSRGQGIGETQYF. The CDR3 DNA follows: TGTGCCTGGAGTAGGGGACAGGGTATCGGAGAGACCCAGTACTTC. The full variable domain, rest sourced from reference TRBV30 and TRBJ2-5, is SQTIHQWPATLVQPVGSPLSLECTVEGTSNPNLYWYRQAAGRGLQLLFYSVGIGQISSEVPQNLSASRPQDRQFILSSKKLLLSDSGFYLCAWSRGQGIGETQYFGPGTRLLVL.